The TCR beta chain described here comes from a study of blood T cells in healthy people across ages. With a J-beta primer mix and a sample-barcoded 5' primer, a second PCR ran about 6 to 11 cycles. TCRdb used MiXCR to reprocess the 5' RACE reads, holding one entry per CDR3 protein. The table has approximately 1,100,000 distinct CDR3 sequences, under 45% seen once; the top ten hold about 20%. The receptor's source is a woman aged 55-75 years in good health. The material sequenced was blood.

The CDR3 spells CASSTIRQGSNYGYTF. In nucleotides, the CDR3 is TGTGCCAGCAGCACTATCCGACAGGGGTCAAACTATGGCTACACCTTC. The gene calls are TRBV6-6 and TRBJ1-2; 8 bases are a match to TRBD1. Germline CDR1 MNHNY, CDR2 SVGAGI (reference sequence). The CDR3 has 16 residues. V shed 6 bases and J 2 bases; nucleotides not matched to a gene: 11.